The 20 T cell receptor beta chains reported below all come from one sample, sequenced in a study of identical twins. TCRdb reprocessed the 5' RACE reads with MiXCR, giving one entry per CDR3 protein. Among about 220,000 distinct CDR3 sequences listed, more than 6.5% were seen once. This sample also appeared in a second study, on yellow fever vaccine responses in identical twins.

The sample consisted of memory (CD45RO+) T cells sorted from blood. Receptor source: a woman under 30 in good health.

This clonotype came up a few times. The rearrangement links TRBV7-6 to TRBJ2-2; 10 positions match TRBD2. CDR3 size: 19 residues. The germline V gene encodes CDR1 SGHVS and CDR2 FNYEAQ. The ends lost 0 bases at V and 2 bases at J; junction bases unmatched: 9. CDR3 sequence reads: CASSLALSSGSLNTGELFF. CDR3 bases: TGTGCCAGCAGCTTAGCGCTATCTAGCGGGAGTCTCAACACCGGGGAGCTGTTTTTT.

This clonotype was detected ten times or more. The chain couples TRBV27 to TRBJ2-1; D may be TRBD1 (5 bases). The germline CDR1 and CDR2 sequences are MNHEY and SMNVEV (reference sequence). Trimming pared 0 bases from V and 10 bases from J, leaving 16 bases between. This CDR3 spans 15 amino acids. The CDR3 here is CASSLSSTGLGEQFF. Here the CDR3 DNA reads TGTGCCAGCAGTTTATCGAGCACAGGCCTGGGGGAGCAGTTCTTC.

This chain joins TRBV7-9 and TRBJ2-7, with a weak D call TRBD1 (6 bases). The CDR3 totals 13 residues. The V and J ends lost 4 bases and 6 bases respectively, with 13 bases between them. In germline, CDR1 is SEHNR, CDR2 FQNEAQ (reference sequence). The CDR3 DNA follows: TGTGCCAGCAGCTGGGACACAAAGATCGAGCAGTACTTC. Amino acid sequence: CASSWDTKIEQYF.

This clonotype was seen only a few times. CDR3 coding DNA: TGTGCCAGCAGCCCCGCCCTACTCTCCTACAATGAGCAGTTCTTC. Protein product: CASSPALLSYNEQFF. V is TRBV5-8 and J is TRBJ2-1; no clear D gene. Trimming left V 4 bases short and J 0 bases short, with 11 bases between. CDR3 size: 15 residues. Germline lookup yields CDR1 SGHTS and CDR2 YDEGEE.

This clonotype was seen a few times. The chain is built from TRBV5-1 and TRBJ2-3; TRBD1 is a possible D gene (5 bases). This CDR3 region has 15 residues. Trimming took 5 bases from V and 4 from J, leaving 17 bases between them. Germline lookup yields CDR1 SGHRS and CDR2 YFSETQ. This CDR3 is CASSFQGLPPDTQYF. The CDR3 bases are TGCGCCAGCAGTTTCCAGGGCCTCCCCCCAGATACGCAGTATTTT. The full variable domain, its missing parts supplied by reference TRBV5-1 and TRBJ2-3, is KAGVTQTPRYLIKTRGQQVTLSCSPISGHRSVSWYQQTPGQGLQFLFEYFSETQRNKGNFPGRFSGRQFSNSRSEMNVSTLELGDSALYLCASSFQGLPPDTQYFGPGTRLTVL.

This clonotype turned up a few times. The chain couples TRBV20-1 to TRBJ2-5; 10 bases map to TRBD2. The CDR3 is made up of 12 amino acids. Germline V gene lookup returns CDR1 DFQATT and CDR2 SNEGSKA (reference sequence). CDR3 bases: TGCAGCCTCAGGACTAGCGGAGAGACCCAGTACTTC. It translates to CSLRTSGETQYF.

This clonotype was recorded many times. The chain joins TRBV7-9 to TRBJ2-7; 10 positions agree with TRBD2. Trimming removed 2 bases from V and 2 bases from J; junction bases left unmatched: 3. The germline CDR1 and CDR2 sequences are SEHNR and FQNEAQ (reference sequence). This CDR3 is 15 amino acids long. CDR3 region: CASSLLAGDTYEQYF. In nucleotides, the CDR3 is TGTGCCAGCAGCTTACTAGCGGGGGACACCTACGAGCAGTACTTC.

The rearrangement uses TRBV20-1 and TRBJ2-1, with D unclear. Germline values: CDR1 DFQATT, CDR2 SNEGSKA (reference sequence). Trimming stripped 1 base from V and 1 base from J, with 20 bases between. This CDR3 has 18 amino acids. As DNA, the CDR3 is TGCAGTGCTAGAGGGCCTGTGGGCAGAAAAGGATCCTACAATGAGCAGTTCTTC. Translation: CSARGPVGRKGSYNEQFF.

This clonotype was found many times. The CDR3 bases are TGTGCCAGCAGGGGGGAGGAGGCGAATCAGCCCCAGCATTTT. This sequence encodes CASRGEEANQPQHF. The genes are TRBV2 and TRBJ1-5; D is perhaps TRBD1 (5 bases). Germline CDR1 SNHLY, CDR2 FYNNEI. The V end was cut by 6 bases, the J end by 4 bases, with 13 bases between. There are 14 residues in the CDR3.

In this sample, this clonotype turned up many times. The J gene is TRBJ2-2, the V gene TRBV10-3; perhaps TRBD1 as D (5 bases). V was pared by 2 bases and J by 3 bases, with 13 bases between. The CDR3 length is 16 residues. CDR1 and CDR2 (germline): ENHRY, SYGVKD. The CDR3 is CAISERWEQDTGELFF. In DNA, the CDR3 is TGTGCCATCAGTGAGCGTTGGGAACAGGACACCGGGGAGCTGTTTTTT.

This clonotype was observed many times. The V call is TRBV5-6, the J call TRBJ2-7; TRBD1 aligns across 9 bases. Germline CDR1 and CDR2: SGHDT and YYEEEE. Germline trimming cut 1 base from V and 1 base from J; bases unmatched to any gene: 3. The CDR3 length is 15 residues. CDR3 nucleotide sequence: TGTGCCAGCAGCTTGAGCGACAGGGGGTCCTACGAGCAGTACTTC. Amino acid sequence: CASSLSDRGSYEQYF.

This chain connects TRBV20-1 to TRBJ2-7; D uncertain. The length of the CDR3 is 14 residues. V was cut by 0 bases and J by 2 bases, with 11 bases left in between. The germline CDR1 and CDR2 sequences are DFQATT and SNEGSKA (reference sequence). CDR3 nucleotides: TGCAGTGCTAGAGATCCGGCTCAAGCCTACGAGCAGTACTTC. This translates into CSARDPAQAYEQYF.

This clonotype was counted a few times. J is TRBJ2-1 and V is TRBV20-1; 9 nucleotides align to TRBD2. The V gene's germline CDR1 is DFQATT and CDR2 SNEGSKA (reference sequence). Losses at the gene ends were 1 base for V and 8 bases for J; bases not matched to a gene: 12. CDR3 size: 16 residues. In DNA, the CDR3 is TGCAGTGCTAGAGTATTGGCGGGAGGGCCGGTGGATGAGCAGTTCTTC. Translation: CSARVLAGGPVDEQFF.

This clonotype was picked up many times. The chain is built from TRBV7-6 and TRBJ1-2; TRBD1 might be the D (6 bases). This CDR3 contains 13 residues. Germline V CDR1 and CDR2: SGHVS, FNYEAQ. V was clipped by 2 bases and J by 7 bases, with 11 bases between them. The CDR3 sequence is CASSLSGGFGYTF. The CDR3, as DNA: TGTGCCAGCAGCTTAAGTGGGGGCTTTGGCTACACCTTC.

The sample holds a few counts of this clonotype. This chain links TRBV10-3 with TRBJ1-1; 9 nucleotides agree with TRBD1. Germline values: CDR1 ENHRY, CDR2 SYGVKD. CDR3 length equals 15 residues. V shed 3 bases, J shed 5 bases, and the junction held 7 bases outside the gene matches. CDR3 loop: CAISDDGQGRTEAFF. In nucleotides, the CDR3 is TGTGCCATCAGTGACGACGGACAGGGGAGGACTGAAGCTTTCTTT.

This clonotype has just a few counts. V and J are TRBV18 and TRBJ2-5, with TRBD1 identical over 8 bases. Per the germline V gene, CDR1 is KGHSH and CDR2 is LQKENI. V lost 4 bases and J lost 4; bases outside the gene matches: 17. There are 18 residues in the CDR3. In DNA form, the CDR3 reads TGTGCCAGCTCACTAAATTCACAGGGGGTCACGCGAATAGAGACCCAGTACTTC. Translating gives CASSLNSQGVTRIETQYF.

This chain connects TRBV20-1 to TRBJ1-2; TRBD1 aligns across 10 bases. From germline, CDR1 is DFQATT and CDR2 SNEGSKA (reference sequence). Trimming cost V 5 bases and J 8 bases; bases outside gene matches: 11. There are 14 residues in the CDR3. The CDR3 sequence: CSAYSFDRGQGYTF. The CDR3, as DNA: TGCAGTGCTTACTCATTCGACAGGGGGCAAGGCTACACCTTC.

This clonotype turned up a few times. The chain carries TRBV12-3 or TRBV12-4 and TRBJ1-6; D gene unclear. V shed 3 bases and J shed 5 bases, with 8 bases lying between them. The CDR3 totals 14 residues. CDR3: CASSFSFHNSPLHF. The CDR3 DNA reads as TGTGCCAGCAGTTTTAGCTTTCATAATTCACCCCTCCACTTT.

This sequence joins TRBV14 and TRBJ2-7; tentatively, D is TRBD1 (6 bases). The CDR3 spans 14 residues. Looked up from germline, CDR1 is SGHDN and CDR2 is FVKESK. The germline V and J ends were trimmed by 4 bases and 3 bases, with 13 bases remaining between them. The CDR3 nucleotides read TGTGCCAGCAGCCGACAAGGACAGCTCTACGAGCAGTACTTC. Its protein product is CASSRQGQLYEQYF.

This clonotype showed up many times. The chain carries TRBV24-1 and TRBJ2-1; 7 nucleotides line up with TRBD1. The V gene's germline CDR1 is KGHDR and CDR2 SFDVKD. The V and J ends lost 2 bases and 0 bases, in that order; junction bases with no gene match: 9. The CDR3 length is 18 residues. CDR3 residues: CATSDSPGQRVSYNEQFF. In DNA form, the CDR3 reads TGTGCCACCAGTGATTCCCCGGGACAGCGCGTCTCCTACAATGAGCAGTTCTTC.